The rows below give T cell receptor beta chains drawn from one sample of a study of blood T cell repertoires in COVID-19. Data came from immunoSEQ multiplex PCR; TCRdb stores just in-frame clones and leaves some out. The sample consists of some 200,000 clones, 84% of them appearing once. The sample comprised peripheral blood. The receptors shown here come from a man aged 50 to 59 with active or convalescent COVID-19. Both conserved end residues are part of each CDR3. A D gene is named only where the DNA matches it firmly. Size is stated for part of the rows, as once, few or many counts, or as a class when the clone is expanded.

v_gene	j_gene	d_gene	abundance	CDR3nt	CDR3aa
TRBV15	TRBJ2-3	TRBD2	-	TGTGCCACCAGCAGAGGGCTAGCGGGAGTAGAAGATACGCAGTATTTT	CATSRGLAGVEDTQYF
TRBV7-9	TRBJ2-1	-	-	TGTGCCAGCAGCTTACTAGCGGAGCAGTTCTTC	CASSLLAEQFF
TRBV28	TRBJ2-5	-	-	TGTGCCAGCACCTGGGGGCCCCAAGAGACCCAGTACTTC	CASTWGPQETQYF
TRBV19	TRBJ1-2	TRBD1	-	TGTGCCAGTATGAGGGACAGCAGCTATGGCTACACCTTC	CASMRDSSYGYTF
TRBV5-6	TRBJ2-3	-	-	TGTGCCAGCAGCTTACTGGGGGCTGGCGCAGATACGCAGTATTTT	CASSLLGAGADTQYF
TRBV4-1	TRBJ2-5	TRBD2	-	TGCGCCAGCAGCCGGGGGACTAGCGGGGGGCGAGAGACCCAGTACTTC	CASSRGTSGGRETQYF
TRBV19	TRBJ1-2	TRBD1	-	TGTGCCAGTAGCCGGGACAGGGTCTATGGCTACACCTTC	CASSRDRVYGYTF
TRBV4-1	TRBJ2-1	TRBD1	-	TGCGCCAGCAGCCAAAGAAGGGGCAGGGGGCTAGGTCGTAGCGACGAGCAGTTCTTC	CASSQRRGRGLGRSDEQFF
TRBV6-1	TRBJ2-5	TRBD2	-	TGTGCCAGCAGTGAGTCACTAGCGGGGGGCCCTTGGGAGACCCAGTACTTC	CASSESLAGGPWETQYF
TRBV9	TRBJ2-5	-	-	TGTGCCAGCAGCGCCGGCGGGTATGGCTTAGGTGAGACCCAGTACTTC	CASSAGGYGLGETQYF
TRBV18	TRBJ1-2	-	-	TGTGCCAGCTCACCTAGGACAGCATCTTGGTATGGCTACACCTTC	CASSPRTASWYGYTF
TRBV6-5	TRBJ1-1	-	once	TGTGCCAGCAGAATAGGGAGTCGTGACACTGAAGCTTTCTTT	CASRIGSRDTEAFF
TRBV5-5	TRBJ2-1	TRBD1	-	TGTGCCAGCAGGCAAACAGGGGACAATGAGCAGTTCTTC	CASRQTGDNEQFF